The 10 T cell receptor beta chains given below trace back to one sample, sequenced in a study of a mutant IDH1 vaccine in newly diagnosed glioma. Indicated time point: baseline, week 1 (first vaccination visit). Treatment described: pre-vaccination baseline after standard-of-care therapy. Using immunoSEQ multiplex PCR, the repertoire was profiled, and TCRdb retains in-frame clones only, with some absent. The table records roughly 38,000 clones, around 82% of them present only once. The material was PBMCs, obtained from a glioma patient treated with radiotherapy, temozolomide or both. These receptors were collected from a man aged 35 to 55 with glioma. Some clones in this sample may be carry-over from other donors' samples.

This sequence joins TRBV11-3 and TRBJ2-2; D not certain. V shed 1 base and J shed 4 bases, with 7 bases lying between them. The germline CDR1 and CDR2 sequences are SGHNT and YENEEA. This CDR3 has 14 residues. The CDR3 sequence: CASSLAPGTGELFF. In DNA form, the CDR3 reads TGTGCCAGCAGCTTAGCGCCGGGCACCGGGGAGCTGTTTTTT.

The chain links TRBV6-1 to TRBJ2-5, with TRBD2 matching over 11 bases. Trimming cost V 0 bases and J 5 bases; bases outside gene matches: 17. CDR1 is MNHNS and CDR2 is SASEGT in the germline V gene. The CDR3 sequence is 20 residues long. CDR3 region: CASSEALLGTSGGARETQYF. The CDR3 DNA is TGTGCCAGCAGTGAAGCGCTTCTGGGAACTAGCGGGGGAGCTCGGGAGACCCAGTACTTC.

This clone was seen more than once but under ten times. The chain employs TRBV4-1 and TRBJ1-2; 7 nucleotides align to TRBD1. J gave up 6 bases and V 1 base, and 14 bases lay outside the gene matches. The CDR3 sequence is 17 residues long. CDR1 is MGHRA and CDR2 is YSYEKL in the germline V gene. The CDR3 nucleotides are TGCGCCAGCAGCCAAGTCATCACAGGGGCCCGCGACAATGGCTACACCTTC. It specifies CASSQVITGARDNGYTF.

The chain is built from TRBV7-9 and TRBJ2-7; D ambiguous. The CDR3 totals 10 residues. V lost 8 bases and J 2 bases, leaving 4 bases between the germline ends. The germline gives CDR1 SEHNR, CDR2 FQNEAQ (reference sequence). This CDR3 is CASGTYEQYF. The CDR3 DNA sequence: TGTGCCAGCGGGACCTACGAGCAGTACTTC.

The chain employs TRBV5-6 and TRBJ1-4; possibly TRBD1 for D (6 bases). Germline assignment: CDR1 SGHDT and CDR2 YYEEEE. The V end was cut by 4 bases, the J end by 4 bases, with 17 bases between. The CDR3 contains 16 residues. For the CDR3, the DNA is TGTGCCAGCAGCACCACTAGACAGGCGAATAATGAAAAACTGTTTTTT. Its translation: CASSTTRQANNEKLFF. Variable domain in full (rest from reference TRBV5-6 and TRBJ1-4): DAGVTQSPTHLIKTRGQQVTLRCSPKSGHDTVSWYQQALGQGPQFIFQYYEEEERQRGNFPDRFSGHQFPNYSSELNVNALLLGDSALYLCASSTTRQANNEKLFFGSGTQLSVL.

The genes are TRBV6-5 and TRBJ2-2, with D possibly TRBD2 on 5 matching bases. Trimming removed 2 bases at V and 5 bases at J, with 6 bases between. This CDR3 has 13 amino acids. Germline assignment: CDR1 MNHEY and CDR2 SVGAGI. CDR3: CASSYRETGELFF. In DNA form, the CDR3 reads TGTGCCAGCAGTTACAGGGAGACCGGGGAGCTGTTTTTT.

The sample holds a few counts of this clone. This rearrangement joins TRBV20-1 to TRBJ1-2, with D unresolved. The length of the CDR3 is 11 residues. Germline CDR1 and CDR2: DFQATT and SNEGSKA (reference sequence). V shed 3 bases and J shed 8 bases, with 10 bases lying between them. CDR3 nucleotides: TGCAGTGCTAGGAGGGATGGCGGCTACACCTTC. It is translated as CSARRDGGYTF.

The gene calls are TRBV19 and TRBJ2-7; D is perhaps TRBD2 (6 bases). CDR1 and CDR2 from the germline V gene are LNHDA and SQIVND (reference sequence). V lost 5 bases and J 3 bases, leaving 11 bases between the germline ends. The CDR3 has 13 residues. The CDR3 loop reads CASSAGRNYEQYF. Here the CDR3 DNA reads TGTGCCAGTAGTGCGGGACGGAACTACGAGCAGTACTTC.

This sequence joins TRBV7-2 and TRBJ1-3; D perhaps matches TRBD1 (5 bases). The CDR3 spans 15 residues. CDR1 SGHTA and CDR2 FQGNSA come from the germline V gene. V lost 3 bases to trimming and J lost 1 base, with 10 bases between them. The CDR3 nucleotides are TGTGCCAGCAGCTTTAACAGGCAGTCTGGAAACACCATATATTTT. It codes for CASSFNRQSGNTIYF.

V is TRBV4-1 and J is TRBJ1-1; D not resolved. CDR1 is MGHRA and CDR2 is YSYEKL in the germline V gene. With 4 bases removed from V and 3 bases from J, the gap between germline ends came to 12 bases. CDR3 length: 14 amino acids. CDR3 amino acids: CASSRPTQDTEAFF. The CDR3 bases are TGCGCCAGCAGCCGACCGACTCAAGACACTGAAGCTTTCTTT.